This is a list of T cell receptor beta chains from one sample in a study of T-cell memory formation after mild COVID-19. TCRdb re-analysed the 5' RACE reads in MiXCR, keeping a single row per CDR3 protein. Counted here are roughly 170,000 distinct CDR3 sequences, approximately 17% occurring once; the ten biggest clones make up more than 3%. The specimen sequenced was PBMCs or a T cell subset sorted from them (not recorded which). These receptors were collected from a man in his late teens or twenties who had mild COVID-19 (a few samples of this study predate the infection). Cell type and time point are not known. CDR3s include the opening cysteine and the closing phenylalanine or tryptophan. Fields, in order: J gene, V gene, D gene, clone size, CDR3 protein, CDR3 DNA. A D gene is named only where the DNA matches it firmly. The size of a clone is reported for some rows only, either as once, few or many, or as a class for expanded clones.

J gene: TRBJ1-2; V gene: TRBV7-6; D gene: NA; clone size: many; CDR3 protein: CASSLVPDANYGYTF; CDR3 DNA: TGTGCCAGCAGCTTAGTCCCCGATGCAAACTATGGCTACACCTTC
J gene: TRBJ1-6; V gene: TRBV4-3; D gene: NA; clone size: few; CDR3 protein: CASSQDGTPYNSPLHF; CDR3 DNA: TGCGCCAGCAGCCAAGACGGGACACCGTATAATTCACCCCTCCACTTT
J gene: TRBJ1-4; V gene: TRBV7-2; D gene: NA; clone size: once; CDR3 protein: CASSLGPQPSNQKLFF; CDR3 DNA: TGTGCCAGCAGCTTAGGTCCCCAGCCCAGTAATCAAAAACTGTTTTTT
J gene: TRBJ2-5; V gene: TRBV3-1; D gene: NA; clone size: NA; CDR3 protein: CASSRGSEETQYF; CDR3 DNA: TGTGCCAGCTCCCGGGGTAGTGAGGAGACCCAGTACTTC
J gene: TRBJ2-1; V gene: TRBV5-1; D gene: NA; clone size: NA; CDR3 protein: CASSPGPRGFYNEQFF; CDR3 DNA: TGCGCCAGCAGCCCCGGTCCCCGAGGGTTCTACAATGAGCAGTTCTTC
J gene: TRBJ1-4; V gene: TRBV3-1; D gene: NA; clone size: few; CDR3 protein: CASSPGSGYEKLFF; CDR3 DNA: TGTGCCAGCAGCCCCGGCAGTGGTTATGAAAAACTGTTTTTT
J gene: TRBJ2-5; V gene: TRBV6-5; D gene: TRBD1; clone size: many; CDR3 protein: CASGNRGPSFSQETQYF; CDR3 DNA: TGTGCCAGCGGCAACAGGGGGCCGTCTTTTTCCCAAGAGACCCAGTACTTC
J gene: TRBJ1-5; V gene: TRBV7-2; D gene: TRBD1; clone size: many; CDR3 protein: CASSLVGGGQGGQPQHF; CDR3 DNA: TGTGCCAGCAGCTTAGTTGGAGGCGGACAGGGAGGGCAGCCCCAGCATTTT
J gene: TRBJ2-3; V gene: TRBV12-3/TRBV12-4; D gene: NA; clone size: few; CDR3 protein: CASSPNLDTQYF; CDR3 DNA: TGTGCCAGCAGCCCAAACTTAGATACGCAGTATTTT
J gene: TRBJ2-3; V gene: TRBV7-2; D gene: TRBD2; clone size: few; CDR3 protein: CASTDRLAGGPNTQYF; CDR3 DNA: TGTGCCAGCACTGACCGTCTCGCGGGGGGGCCGAATACGCAGTATTTT
J gene: TRBJ2-1; V gene: TRBV5-5; D gene: NA; clone size: few; CDR3 protein: CASSSILGYNEQFF; CDR3 DNA: TGTGCCAGCAGCTCCATTTTGGGTTACAATGAGCAGTTCTTC
J gene: TRBJ2-7; V gene: TRBV12-5; D gene: TRBD1; clone size: NA; CDR3 protein: CASGRDRTYEQYF; CDR3 DNA: TGTGCTAGTGGGCGGGACAGGACCTACGAGCAGTACTTC
J gene: TRBJ2-7; V gene: TRBV10-1; D gene: NA; clone size: NA; CDR3 protein: CASSEGSVHEQYF; CDR3 DNA: TGCGCCAGCAGTGAGGGGTCCGTCCACGAGCAGTACTTC
J gene: TRBJ2-7; V gene: TRBV18; D gene: TRBD2; clone size: NA; CDR3 protein: CASSALAGGQDEQYF; CDR3 DNA: TGTGCCAGCTCCGCACTAGCGGGTGGTCAGGACGAGCAGTACTTC
J gene: TRBJ1-3; V gene: TRBV7-2; D gene: NA; clone size: NA; CDR3 protein: CASSLSGTPGNTIYF; CDR3 DNA: TGTGCCAGCAGCTTATCCGGGACGCCTGGAAACACCATATATTTT
J gene: TRBJ2-7; V gene: TRBV12-3/TRBV12-4; D gene: NA; clone size: NA; CDR3 protein: CASGTDLRGQYF; CDR3 DNA: TGTGCCAGCGGGACTGATCTACGAGGGCAGTACTTC
J gene: TRBJ2-2; V gene: TRBV3-1; D gene: NA; clone size: NA; CDR3 protein: CASSQEQGYSGELFF; CDR3 DNA: TGTGCCAGCAGCCAAGAGCAGGGATACTCCGGGGAGCTGTTTTTT
J gene: TRBJ2-5; V gene: TRBV4-1; D gene: NA; clone size: few; CDR3 protein: CASSQRNPSAQETQYF; CDR3 DNA: TGCGCCAGCAGCCAACGGAATCCGTCGGCTCAAGAGACCCAGTACTTC
J gene: TRBJ1-6; V gene: TRBV5-1; D gene: TRBD1; clone size: NA; CDR3 protein: CASSGPGQGNSPLHF; CDR3 DNA: TGCGCCAGCAGCGGACCGGGACAGGGAAATTCACCCCTCCACTTT
J gene: TRBJ1-6; V gene: TRBV9; D gene: TRBD1; clone size: NA; CDR3 protein: CASSGQENNSPLHF; CDR3 DNA: TGTGCCAGCAGTGGACAGGAAAATAATTCACCCCTCCACTTT
J gene: TRBJ2-5; V gene: TRBV5-1; D gene: NA; clone size: NA; CDR3 protein: CASSHPVGQETQYF; CDR3 DNA: TGCGCCAGCAGCCATCCGGTCGGGCAAGAGACCCAGTACTTC
J gene: TRBJ1-5; V gene: TRBV20-1; D gene: NA; clone size: NA; CDR3 protein: CSASQGPDQPQHF; CDR3 DNA: TGCAGTGCTAGTCAAGGGCCGGATCAGCCCCAGCATTTT
J gene: TRBJ2-4; V gene: TRBV12-3/TRBV12-4; D gene: NA; clone size: few; CDR3 protein: CASSVLTRGLAKNIQYF; CDR3 DNA: TGTGCCAGCAGTGTTCTAACGAGGGGTTTAGCCAAAAACATTCAGTACTTC
J gene: TRBJ2-7; V gene: TRBV18; D gene: NA; clone size: NA; CDR3 protein: CASSPTTSSSYEQYF; CDR3 DNA: TGTGCCAGCTCACCAACCACGTCAAGCTCCTACGAGCAGTACTTC
J gene: TRBJ2-3; V gene: TRBV29-1; D gene: NA; clone size: NA; CDR3 protein: CSVGGADTDTQYF; CDR3 DNA: TGCAGCGTTGGGGGGGCCGACACAGATACGCAGTATTTT